Listed here are 6 T cell receptor beta chains from one sample, sequenced in a study of CD4 T cell repertoires and nickel. Each CDR3 protein is one row after TCRdb ran MiXCR on the RT-PCR reads. Among about 190 distinct CDR3 sequences listed, about 85% were seen once. Source material: CD4+ T cells from blood, not recorded whether cultured. These receptors all come from a human donor in a nickel allergy study, with or without nickel allergy (not recorded which). It is not recorded whether this sample comes from one donor or several.

This chain links TRBV20-1 with TRBJ1-1; no firm D call. CDR1 and CDR2 from the germline V gene are DFQATT and SNEGSKA (reference sequence). The CDR3 has 10 residues. With 6 bases removed from V and 2 bases from J, the gap between germline ends came to 4 bases. The CDR3 protein is CSALNTEAFF. As DNA, the CDR3 is TGCAGTGCCCTTAACACTGAAGCTTTCTTT.

The rearrangement uses TRBV4-1 and TRBJ2-4; 13 bases align to TRBD2. Germline lookup yields CDR1 MGHRA and CDR2 YSYEKL. The CDR3 spans 18 residues. The ends lost 1 base at V and 3 bases at J; junction bases unmatched: 6. The CDR3 here is CASSQGLAGGWVKNIQYF. For the CDR3, the DNA is TGCGCCAGCAGCCAAGGACTAGCGGGGGGATGGGTCAAAAACATTCAGTACTTC.

This chain links TRBV30 with TRBJ2-2; D remains ambiguous. The CDR3 is made up of 13 amino acids. Per the germline V gene, CDR1 is GTSNPN and CDR2 is SVGIG (reference sequence). The germline V and J ends were trimmed by 0 bases and 6 bases, with 8 bases remaining between them. The CDR3 DNA reads as TGTGCCTGGAGTGTAGCTCCATCCGGGGAGCTGTTTTTT. Amino acid sequence: CAWSVAPSGELFF.

This chain uses TRBV20-1 with TRBJ2-2; TRBD1 might be the D (6 bases). V dropped 2 bases and J dropped 6 bases, with 10 bases sitting between them. Germline CDR1 reads DFQATT; CDR2 reads SNEGSKA (reference sequence). The CDR3 extends over 13 amino acids. The CDR3 reads CSARRSGAGELFF. The CDR3 DNA reads as TGCAGTGCTAGAAGATCAGGGGCCGGGGAGCTGTTTTTT.

The chain couples TRBV27 to TRBJ2-5; TRBD2 matches 12 bases. The trim removed 7 bases at V and 4 bases at J, leaving 4 bases unmatched. This CDR3 has 14 amino acids. Germline V gives CDR1 MNHEY, CDR2 SMNVEV (reference sequence). This CDR3 reads CASKGLAGSETQYF. CDR3 nucleotides: TGTGCCAGCAAAGGACTAGCGGGGTCAGAGACCCAGTACTTC.

The gene calls are TRBV20-1 and TRBJ2-3; D is perhaps TRBD1 (5 bases). The CDR3 loop spans 14 amino acids. Germline CDR1 reads DFQATT; CDR2 reads SNEGSKA (reference sequence). The V end lost 0 bases, the J end lost 3 bases, and 10 bases lay between the germline ends. The CDR3 sequence is CSAREARGTDTQYF. The CDR3 DNA is TGCAGTGCTAGAGAAGCTAGGGGAACAGATACGCAGTATTTT.